Below, 7 T cell receptor beta chains from the same sample are listed, as sequenced in a study of blood T cells in healthy people across ages (dated by TCRdb to about 2015). Receptor libraries were prepared by 5' RACE. The sequencing machine was an Illumina HiSeq 2500. A second PCR of roughly 7 to 12 cycles was performed with a sample-barcoded 5' primer and a J-beta primer mix. TCRdb took the public reads, trimmed them with fastp at Q25, ran MiXCR for clone calling and kept in-frame beta chains. Every CDR3 protein is listed once, alongside the most common genes and DNA of its rows. The sample has about 1.5 million distinct CDR3 sequences on record, around 40% of them singletons. Clones ranked in the top ten supply less than 5% of the sample. The specimen was blood. The receptors stem from a woman aged 18-30 years in good health.

This clonotype has only one observation. V is TRBV4-3 and J is TRBJ2-3; D possibly corresponds to TRBD1 (6 bases). Trimming removed 2 bases from V and 5 bases from J, with 8 bases in between. CDR1 is LGHNA, CDR2 YSLEER, per germline. The CDR3 is 13 residues long. The CDR3 DNA is TGCGCCAGCAGCCAACAGGGGAGAGATACGCAGTATTTT. This sequence encodes CASSQQGRDTQYF.

This clonotype was picked up one time. The rearrangement links TRBV30 to TRBJ2-5; D is uncertain. The CDR3 is 11 amino acids. Germline-derived CDR1 and CDR2 are GTSNPN and SVGIG (reference sequence). The V end lost 2 bases, the J end lost 11 bases, and 12 bases lay between the germline ends. CDR3 bases: TGTGCCTGGAGTCTCGGAATAGAGCAGTACTTC. It is translated as CAWSLGIEQYF.

This rearrangement joins TRBV7-9 to TRBJ1-4, with a possible D match to TRBD1 (5 bases). The CDR3 is made up of 13 amino acids. Per the germline V gene, CDR1 is SEHNR and CDR2 is FQNEAQ (reference sequence). Trimming took 6 bases from V and 6 from J, leaving 11 bases between them. The CDR3 sequence: CASRGGADEKLFF. The CDR3 DNA reads as TGTGCCAGCAGGGGGGGAGCAGATGAAAAACTGTTTTTT.

This clonotype has more than one count but fewer than ten. The chain links TRBV27 to TRBJ2-1; D remains ambiguous. Germline-derived CDR1 and CDR2 are MNHEY and SMNVEV (reference sequence). V was clipped by 11 bases and J by 6 bases, with 11 bases between them. CDR3 length: 11 amino acids. The CDR3 DNA reads as TGTGCCTTTTCTTCCGGCAATGAGCAGTTCTTC. Translated: CAFSSGNEQFF.

This clonotype was seen at least ten times. The V call is TRBV7-2, the J call TRBJ2-6; D remains ambiguous. The germline V gene encodes CDR1 SGHTA and CDR2 FQGNSA. The length of the CDR3 is 13 residues. V was trimmed by 6 bases and J by 1 base, leaving 4 bases between them. CDR3 region: CASRESGANVLTF. The CDR3 DNA sequence: TGTGCCAGCAGAGAGTCTGGGGCCAACGTCCTGACTTTC.

In this sample, this clonotype turned up a few times. V is TRBV7-6 and J is TRBJ1-1; possible D gene TRBD1, 5 bases. Germline lookup yields CDR1 SGHVS and CDR2 FNYEAQ. Between the trimmed V and J ends, which lost 8 bases and 7 bases, there was a span of 17 bases. The CDR3 runs to 13 residues. As DNA, the CDR3 is TGTGCCAGCCTGAGTGGGCCCCAGGGTGAAGCTTTCTTT. It translates to CASLSGPQGEAFF.

V and J are TRBV11-2 and TRBJ2-5; 9 bases fit TRBD2. The J call may be mistaken, given a closer DNA end match to TRBJ2-1. The germline CDR1 and CDR2 sequences are SGHAT and FQNNGV. This CDR3 region has 21 residues. Written as DNA, the CDR3 is TGTGCCAGCAGCCTACGGCTTCTATCGTCTGACCGACTAGCGGCAAAAGAGACCCAGTTCTTC. It codes for CASSLRLLSSDRLAAKETQFF.